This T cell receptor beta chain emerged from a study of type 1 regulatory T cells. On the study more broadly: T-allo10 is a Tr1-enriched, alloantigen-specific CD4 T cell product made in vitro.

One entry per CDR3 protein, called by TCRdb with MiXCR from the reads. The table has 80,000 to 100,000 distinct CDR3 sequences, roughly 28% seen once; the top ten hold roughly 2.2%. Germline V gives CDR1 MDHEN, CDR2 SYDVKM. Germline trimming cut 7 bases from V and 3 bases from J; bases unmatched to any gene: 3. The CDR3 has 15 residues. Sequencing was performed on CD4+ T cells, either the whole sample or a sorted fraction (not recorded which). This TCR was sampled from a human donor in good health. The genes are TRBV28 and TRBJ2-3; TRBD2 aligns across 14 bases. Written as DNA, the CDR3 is TGTGCCAGCACGGGACTAGCGGGAGTAACAGATACGCAGTATTTT. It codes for CASTGLAGVTDTQYF.